This T cell receptor (beta chain) stems from a study of cytomegalovirus exposure and HLA in healthy donors. Study summary: Earlier sequencing of about 179 million T cells yielded around 100 million unique TCR beta sequences. As released early, the data held about 85 million unique TCRs from HLA-typed donors. Most donors, 80% to 90% of a few hundred genotyped, fell in the Caucasian-associated ancestry cluster.

The PCR employed 60 Vbeta primers together with 13 Jbeta primers. Here immunoSEQ multiplex PCR was the method, and the copy in TCRdb shows in-frame clones only, minus some. The table has roughly 150,000 clones, 84% seen once. This CDR3 is built from 15 residues. Trimming cost V 1 base and J 0 bases; bases outside gene matches: 3. The germline V gene has CDR1 SQVTM and CDR2 ANQGSEA. The sequence was obtained from a man aged 30-40 years in good health and CMV-seronegative. The chain recombines TRBV29-1 with TRBJ2-1; TRBD2 matches at 7 bases. Sequences were obtained from PBMCs. The CDR3 DNA is TGCAGCGTTGAAGGACTAGCCAGCTCCTACAATGAGCAGTTCTTC. This encodes CSVEGLASSYNEQFF.